The subject of this entry is one T cell receptor (beta chain). V lost 5 bases and J 2 bases, leaving 13 bases between the germline ends. Germline V gene lookup returns CDR1 SGHNT and CDR2 YENEEA. The CDR3 sequence is 14 residues long. Clones were read by immunoSEQ multiplex PCR, and TCRdb kept only the in-frame ones, dropping some. The repertoire includes about 100,000 clones, around 88% of them detected once, and 12% to 15% sits in the top ten. The data stem from a study of control samples from healthy donors and cancer patients. Sequenced material: blood. This receptor was obtained from a man aged 25-45 years in good health. The chain has TRBV11-3 and TRBJ2-7; D is possibly TRBD1 (6 bases). CDR3 sequence reads: CASSPDRLTYEQYF. The CDR3 nucleotides read TGTGCCAGCAGCCCCGACAGGCTAACCTACGAGCAGTACTTC.